The sequence of this TCR beta chain was determined in a study of radiation and T cells in renal cell carcinoma. Study-level results: From baseline, blood top tumor clonotypes peaked at 2 weeks post-radiation. Without pretreatment biopsies, baseline tumor clonotype presence was undetermined.

Clones were read by immunoSEQ multiplex PCR, and TCRdb kept only the in-frame ones, dropping some. The repertoire includes 120,000 to 150,000 clones, 75% to 90% of them detected once, and less than 20% sits in the top ten. To note about this clone: Antigen: not known.

The sample's time point: blood 4 weeks post-SBRT, at nephrectomy. Treatment of the sample: 15 Gy SBRT to primary tumor, nephrectomy 4 weeks later. Germline V gene data show CDR1 as LNHDA and CDR2 as SQIVND (reference sequence). The CDR3 has 14 amino acids. Trimming removed 5 bases from V and 4 bases from J; junction bases left unmatched: 7. Specimen: blood, collected from a patient whose treatment included radiotherapy and nephrectomy. V usage is TRBV19 and J usage is TRBJ1-2; 7 nucleotides align to TRBD1. The receptor comes from a woman between 50 and 59 years old with renal cell carcinoma. The DNA of the CDR3 is TGTGCCAGTAGTCAAGGACAGGATGGCTATGGCTACACCTTC. The encoded protein is CASSQGQDGYGYTF.